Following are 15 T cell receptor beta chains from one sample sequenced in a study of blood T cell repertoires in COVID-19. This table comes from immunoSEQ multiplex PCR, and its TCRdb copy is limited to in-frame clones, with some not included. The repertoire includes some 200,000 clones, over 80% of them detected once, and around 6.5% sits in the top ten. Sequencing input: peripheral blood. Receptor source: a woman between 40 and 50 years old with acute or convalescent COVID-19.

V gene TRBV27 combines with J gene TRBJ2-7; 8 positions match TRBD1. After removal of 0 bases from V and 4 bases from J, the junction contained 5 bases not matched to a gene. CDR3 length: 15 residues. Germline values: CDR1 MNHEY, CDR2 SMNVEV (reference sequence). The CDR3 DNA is TGTGCCAGCAGTTTATCGGGTCAGGGGGCATACGAGCAGTACTTC. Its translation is CASSLSGQGAYEQYF.

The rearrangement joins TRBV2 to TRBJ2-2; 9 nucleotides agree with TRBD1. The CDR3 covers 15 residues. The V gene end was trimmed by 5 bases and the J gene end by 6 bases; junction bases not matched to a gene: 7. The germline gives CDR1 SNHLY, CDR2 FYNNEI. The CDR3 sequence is CASSSGTGWSGELFF. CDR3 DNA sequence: TGTGCCAGCAGTTCCGGGACAGGGTGGTCCGGGGAGCTGTTTTTT.

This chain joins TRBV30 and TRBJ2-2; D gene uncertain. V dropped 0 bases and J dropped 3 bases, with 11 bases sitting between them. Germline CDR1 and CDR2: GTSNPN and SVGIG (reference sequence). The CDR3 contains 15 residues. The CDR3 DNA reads TGTGCCTGGAGTGTACTTAGTCACTACACCGGGGAGCTGTTTTTT. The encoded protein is CAWSVLSHYTGELFF.

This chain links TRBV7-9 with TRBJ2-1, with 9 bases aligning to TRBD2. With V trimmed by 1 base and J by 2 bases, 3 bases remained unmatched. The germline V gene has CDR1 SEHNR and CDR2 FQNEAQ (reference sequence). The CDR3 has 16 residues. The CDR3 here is CASSLVGTSPYNEQFF. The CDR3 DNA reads TGTGCCAGCAGCTTAGTCGGGACTAGCCCCTACAATGAGCAGTTCTTC.

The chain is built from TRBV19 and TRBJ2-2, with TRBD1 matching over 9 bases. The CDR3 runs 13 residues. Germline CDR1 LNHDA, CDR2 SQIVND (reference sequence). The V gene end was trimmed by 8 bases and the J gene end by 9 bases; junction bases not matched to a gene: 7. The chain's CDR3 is CASRTGEVRELFF. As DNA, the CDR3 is TGTGCCAGTCGGACAGGGGAAGTGAGGGAGCTGTTTTTT. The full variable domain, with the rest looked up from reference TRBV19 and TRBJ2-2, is DGGITQSPKYLFRKEGQNVTLSCEQNLNHDAMYWYRQDPGQGLRLIYYSQIVNDFQKGDIAEGYSVSREKKESFPLTVTSAQKNPTAFYLCASRTGEVRELFFGEGSRLTVL.

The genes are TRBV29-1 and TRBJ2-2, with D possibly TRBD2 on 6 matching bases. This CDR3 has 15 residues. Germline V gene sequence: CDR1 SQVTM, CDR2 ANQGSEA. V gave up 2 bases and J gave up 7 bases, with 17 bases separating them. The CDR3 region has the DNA TGCAGCGTTGAATGGGGGGAAGACATAAGCGGGGAGCTGTTTTTT. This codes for CSVEWGEDISGELFF.

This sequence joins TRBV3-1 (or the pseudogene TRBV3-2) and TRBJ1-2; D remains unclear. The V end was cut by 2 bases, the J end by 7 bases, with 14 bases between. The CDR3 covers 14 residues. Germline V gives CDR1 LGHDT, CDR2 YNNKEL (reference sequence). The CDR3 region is CASSQPPEAGGYTF. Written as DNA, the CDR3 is TGTGCCAGCAGCCAACCCCCGGAGGCGGGTGGCTACACCTTC.

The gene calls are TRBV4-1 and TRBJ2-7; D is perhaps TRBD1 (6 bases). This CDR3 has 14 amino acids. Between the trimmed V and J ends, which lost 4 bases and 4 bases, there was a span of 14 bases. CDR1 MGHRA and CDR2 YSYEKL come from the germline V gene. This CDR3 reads CASSPPRGRYEQYF. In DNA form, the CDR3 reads TGCGCCAGCAGCCCCCCGAGGGGGAGATACGAGCAGTACTTC.

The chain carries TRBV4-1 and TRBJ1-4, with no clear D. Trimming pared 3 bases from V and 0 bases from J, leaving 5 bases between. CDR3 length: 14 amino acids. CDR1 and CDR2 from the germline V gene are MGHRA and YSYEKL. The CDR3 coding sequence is TGCGCCAGCAGCCACTTAACAACTAATGAAAAACTGTTTTTT. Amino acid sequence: CASSHLTTNEKLFF.

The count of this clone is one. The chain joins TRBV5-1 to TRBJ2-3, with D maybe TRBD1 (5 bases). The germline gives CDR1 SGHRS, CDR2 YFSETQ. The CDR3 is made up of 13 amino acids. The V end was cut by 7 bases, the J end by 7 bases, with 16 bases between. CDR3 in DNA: TGCGCCAGCGGGCTTGATCAGGGTTATACGCAGTATTTT. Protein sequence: CASGLDQGYTQYF.

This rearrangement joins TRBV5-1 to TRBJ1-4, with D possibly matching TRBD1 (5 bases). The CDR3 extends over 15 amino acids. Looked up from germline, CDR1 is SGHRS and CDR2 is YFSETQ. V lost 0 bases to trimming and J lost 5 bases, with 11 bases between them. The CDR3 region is CASSLETAFNEKLFF. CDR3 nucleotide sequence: TGCGCCAGCAGCTTGGAGACAGCTTTCAATGAAAAACTGTTTTTT.

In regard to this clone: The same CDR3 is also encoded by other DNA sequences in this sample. The CDR3 sequence: CASSLVSDEQYF. CDR3 sequence (DNA): TGTGCCAGCAGCTTAGTTAGCGACGAGCAGTACTTC. The chain recombines TRBV7-6 with TRBJ2-7; D possibly corresponds to TRBD2 (5 bases). Germline V gene sequence: CDR1 SGHVS, CDR2 FNYEAQ. The V end lost 1 base, the J end lost 5 bases, and 6 bases lay between the germline ends. The length of the CDR3 is 12 residues.

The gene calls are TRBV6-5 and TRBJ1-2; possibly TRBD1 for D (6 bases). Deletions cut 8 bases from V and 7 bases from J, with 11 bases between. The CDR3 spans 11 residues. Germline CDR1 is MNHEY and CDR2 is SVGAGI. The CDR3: CASSYRAGYTF. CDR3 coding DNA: TGTGCCAGCTCTTACAGGGCTGGCTACACCTTC.

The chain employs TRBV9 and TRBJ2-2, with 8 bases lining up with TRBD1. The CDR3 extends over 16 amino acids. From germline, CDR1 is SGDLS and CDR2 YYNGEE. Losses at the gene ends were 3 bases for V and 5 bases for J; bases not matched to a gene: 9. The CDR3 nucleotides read TGTGCCAGCAGCGGCGTCGGGACAGGTAGTACCGGGGAGCTGTTTTTT. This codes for CASSGVGTGSTGELFF.

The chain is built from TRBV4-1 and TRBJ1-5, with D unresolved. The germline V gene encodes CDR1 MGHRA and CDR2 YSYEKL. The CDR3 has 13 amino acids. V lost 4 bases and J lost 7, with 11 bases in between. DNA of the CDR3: TGCGCCAGCAGCCCACGCTTGGAGCAGCCCCAGCATTTT. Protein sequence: CASSPRLEQPQHF.